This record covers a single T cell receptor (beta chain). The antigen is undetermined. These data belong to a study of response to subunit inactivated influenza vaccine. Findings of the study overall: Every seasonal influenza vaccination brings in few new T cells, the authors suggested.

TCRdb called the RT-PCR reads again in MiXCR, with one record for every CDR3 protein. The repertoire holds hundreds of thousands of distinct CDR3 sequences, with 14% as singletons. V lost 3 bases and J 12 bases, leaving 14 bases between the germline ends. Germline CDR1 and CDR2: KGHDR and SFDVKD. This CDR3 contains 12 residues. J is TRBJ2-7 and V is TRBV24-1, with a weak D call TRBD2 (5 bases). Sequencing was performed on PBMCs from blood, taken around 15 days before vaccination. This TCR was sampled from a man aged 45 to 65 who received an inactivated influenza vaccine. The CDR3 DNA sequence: TGTGCCACCAGTGATGAGGGCCAGAGGAGGTACTTC. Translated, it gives CATSDEGQRRYF.